What follows are 21 T cell receptor beta chains derived from one specimen sequenced in a study of blood T cell repertoires in COVID-19. Repertoires were generated with immunoSEQ multiplex PCR, while TCRdb's copy carries only in-frame clones and drops some. The sample records 200,000 to 300,000 clones, approximately 80% being singletons. The sequenced material came from peripheral blood. The receptors were sampled from a man in his forties who had recovered from COVID-19.

This chain links TRBV6-1 with TRBJ2-2; TRBD1 agrees at 11 bases. This CDR3 spans 18 amino acids. Germline V gives CDR1 MNHNS, CDR2 SASEGT. J was trimmed by 7 bases and V by 0 bases; bases with no gene match: 10. The CDR3 loop reads CASSEAPGDRGRIGELFF. The CDR3 DNA reads TGTGCCAGCAGTGAAGCTCCGGGGGACAGGGGGAGAATCGGGGAGCTGTTTTTT.

The genes are TRBV6-5 and TRBJ2-1, with 9 bases matching TRBD2. The CDR3 loop spans 15 amino acids. Germline V gene lookup returns CDR1 MNHEY and CDR2 SVGAGI. Trimming cost V 5 bases and J 6 bases; bases outside gene matches: 8. CDR3 region: CASSPSGGPLNEQFF. The CDR3 DNA reads TGTGCCAGCAGTCCCAGCGGGGGGCCCCTCAATGAGCAGTTCTTC.

This chain links TRBV12-3 or TRBV12-4 with TRBJ2-5; no clear D gene. V lost 1 base to trimming and J lost 7 bases, with 7 bases between them. The CDR3 consists of 12 residues. This CDR3 reads CASSLGAATQYF. In nucleotides, the CDR3 is TGTGCCAGCAGTTTAGGTGCGGCGACCCAGTACTTC.

This clone was seen more than once but under ten times. This chain uses TRBV19 with TRBJ2-2; 7 bases are a match to TRBD1. The CDR3 contains 14 residues. CDR1 LNHDA and CDR2 SQIVND come from the germline V gene (reference sequence). V lost 8 bases and J lost 4; bases outside the gene matches: 7. CDR3 in DNA: TGTGCCAGTCTTGACAGGGTGGGCACCGGGGAGCTGTTTTTT. It encodes CASLDRVGTGELFF.

The CDR3 DNA reads TGTGCTAGTCGGGTGTTTACGGGGGGAACGCCCTTACAAGAGACCCAGTACTTC. Translation: CASRVFTGGTPLQETQYF. This chain uses TRBV12-5 with TRBJ2-5, with TRBD2 matching 7 bases. This CDR3 spans 18 amino acids. Trimming at V came to 8 bases and at J to 2 bases, leaving 20 bases not matched to a gene. CDR1 and CDR2 (germline): LGHNT, FRNRAP.

The chain couples TRBV27 to TRBJ2-1, with unresolved D. Trimming took 8 bases from V and 4 from J, leaving 12 bases between them. This CDR3 is 13 amino acids long. Germline V lookup: CDR1 MNHEY, CDR2 SMNVEV (reference sequence). The chain's CDR3 is CASHRSPYNEQFF. The DNA of the CDR3 is TGTGCCAGCCACCGGTCACCGTACAATGAGCAGTTCTTC.

This clone was counted between two and nine times. The rearrangement uses TRBV7-9 and TRBJ1-2; TRBD1 matches at 9 bases. The junction had 10 bases not matched to a gene; V was cut back by 5 bases and J by 3 bases. The CDR3 has 16 residues. Germline lookup yields CDR1 SEHNR and CDR2 FQNEAQ (reference sequence). DNA of the CDR3: TGTGCCAGCAGCCCTACACCCCGGGACAGGGACTATGGCTACACCTTC. Translating gives CASSPTPRDRDYGYTF.

The chain combines TRBV6-2 or TRBV6-3 with TRBJ1-2; D gene uncertain. Germline assignment: CDR1 MNHEY and CDR2 SVGEGT. The CDR3 totals 14 residues. Deletions cut 0 bases from V and 4 bases from J, with 9 bases between. The CDR3 DNA follows: TGTGCCAGCAGTTACTCCTCGCGTAGCTATGGCTACACCTTC. Translating it yields CASSYSSRSYGYTF.

This clone was detected only once. The genes are TRBV6-1 and TRBJ2-1, with 7 nucleotides matching TRBD2. The CDR3 has 14 residues. Germline assignment: CDR1 MNHNS and CDR2 SASEGT. V shed 0 bases, J shed 9 bases, and the junction held 5 bases outside the gene matches. CDR3 bases: TGTGCCAGCAGTGAAGCGCGGGGGTGGGGTGAGCAGTTCTTC. It specifies CASSEARGWGEQFF.

The chain combines TRBV12-5 with TRBJ2-5; 11 bases are shared with TRBD2. Germline V lookup: CDR1 LGHNT, CDR2 FRNRAP. The CDR3 sequence is 17 residues long. V lost 1 base and J lost 5; bases outside the gene matches: 9. The CDR3 reads CASGLAPLAGGPETQYF. The CDR3 DNA follows: TGTGCTAGTGGTTTGGCCCCTTTAGCGGGAGGGCCGGAGACCCAGTACTTC.

This chain joins TRBV5-6 and TRBJ2-3; the D gene is possibly TRBD1 (6 bases). Trimming took off 0 bases at V and 0 bases at J, with 11 bases between the two ends. CDR1 is SGHDT, CDR2 YYEEEE, per germline. CDR3 length: 16 residues. This CDR3 reads CASSLDKGHSTDTQYF. In DNA, the CDR3 is TGTGCCAGCAGCTTGGATAAGGGACACAGCACAGATACGCAGTATTTT.

V gene TRBV2 combines with J gene TRBJ2-2; possible D gene TRBD1, 5 bases. This CDR3 comprises 14 residues. Germline V gene lookup returns CDR1 SNHLY and CDR2 FYNNEI. Trimming pared 1 base from V and 5 bases from J, leaving 8 bases between. CDR3 residues: CASSEVGVTGELFF. DNA of the CDR3: TGTGCCAGCAGTGAAGTAGGGGTTACCGGGGAGCTGTTTTTT.

The gene calls are TRBV9 and TRBJ2-7; 7 bases map to TRBD2. V shed 0 bases, J shed 3 bases, and the junction held 6 bases outside the gene matches. Germline assignment: CDR1 SGDLS and CDR2 YYNGEE. The CDR3 runs to 15 residues. For the CDR3, the DNA is TGTGCCAGCAGCGTAGGGGGAGGGGCGGGCTACGAGCAGTACTTC. Translating gives CASSVGGGAGYEQYF.

This sequence joins TRBV19 and TRBJ2-1; D gene unclear. Germline V gene data show CDR1 as LNHDA and CDR2 as SQIVND (reference sequence). This CDR3 region has 13 residues. The V end lost 3 bases, the J end lost 5 bases, and 8 bases lay between the germline ends. The DNA for the CDR3 is TGTGCCAGTAGTATTGCCCGGGACAATGAGCAGTTCTTC. Translation: CASSIARDNEQFF. Full variable domain (missing parts from reference TRBV19 and TRBJ2-1): DGGITQSPKYLFRKEGQNVTLSCEQNLNHDAMYWYRQDPGQGLRLIYYSQIVNDFQKGDIAEGYSVSREKKESFPLTVTSAQKNPTAFYLCASSIARDNEQFFGPGTRLTVL.

Only a few counts were recorded for this clone. The chain uses TRBV23-1 and TRBJ1-5, with unresolved D. TRBV23-1 is filed as an ORF, its function uncertain. The CDR3 length is 11 residues. CDR3 protein: CHRTGSQPQHF. CDR3 sequence (DNA): TGCCATCGAACGGGGTCTCAGCCCCAGCATTTT.

The chain links TRBV18 to TRBJ1-5; perhaps TRBD1 as D (6 bases). Per the germline V gene, CDR1 is KGHSH and CDR2 is LQKENI. The CDR3 spans 17 residues. Trimming removed 3 bases from V and 11 bases from J, with 26 bases in between. The CDR3 protein is CASSPPRDTATSKTQHF. The CDR3 nucleotides read TGTGCCAGCTCACCGCCTCGGGACACCGCCACCAGTAAGACCCAGCATTTT.

The V call is TRBV6-2 or TRBV6-3, the J call TRBJ2-1, with D tentatively TRBD2 (5 bases). CDR3 length equals 12 residues. Trimming pared 4 bases from V and 15 bases from J, leaving 16 bases between. From germline, CDR1 is MNHEY and CDR2 SVGEGT. CDR3 sequence: CASSFTSTRPFF. The DNA for the CDR3 is TGTGCCAGCAGTTTCACCTCTACTAGACCGTTCTTC.

This rearrangement joins TRBV6-2 or TRBV6-3 to TRBJ2-7; D remains ambiguous. Between the trimmed V and J ends, which lost 6 bases and 9 bases, there was a span of 18 bases. This CDR3 has 13 amino acids. The V gene's germline CDR1 is MNHEY and CDR2 SVGEGT. CDR3 protein: CASSPSYSFGQYF. CDR3 bases: TGTGCCAGCAGCCCGAGTTACTCCTTTGGGCAGTACTTC.

The chain has TRBV5-1 and TRBJ2-5; 7 bases match TRBD2. Germline CDR1 is SGHRS and CDR2 is YFSETQ. The CDR3 totals 14 residues. V gave up 1 base and J gave up 5 bases; unmatched junction bases: 5. CDR3 in DNA: TGCGCCAGCAGCTTGAGGGGAGGGGCCGAGACCCAGTACTTC. Protein sequence: CASSLRGGAETQYF.

CDR3 loop: CASSYSAGGVLGYTF. The CDR3 DNA reads TGTGCCAGCAGTTACTCGGCAGGGGGCGTGTTGGGCTACACCTTC. This rearrangement joins TRBV6-5 to TRBJ1-2; TRBD1 aligns across 8 bases. Per the germline V gene, CDR1 is MNHEY and CDR2 is SVGAGI. CDR3 length equals 15 residues. The junction had 8 bases not matched to a gene; V was cut back by 0 bases and J by 8 bases.

About this clone: The identical CDR3 is also encoded by other nucleotide sequences in the sample. The chain is built from TRBV9 and TRBJ1-6; TRBD1 matches 9 bases. The junction had 1 base not matched to a gene; V was cut back by 2 bases and J by 7 bases. Germline-derived CDR1 and CDR2 are SGDLS and YYNGEE. This CDR3 is built from 14 residues. The CDR3 here is CASSVGQGNSPLHF. The CDR3 DNA sequence: TGTGCCAGCAGCGTCGGACAGGGGAATTCACCCCTCCACTTT.